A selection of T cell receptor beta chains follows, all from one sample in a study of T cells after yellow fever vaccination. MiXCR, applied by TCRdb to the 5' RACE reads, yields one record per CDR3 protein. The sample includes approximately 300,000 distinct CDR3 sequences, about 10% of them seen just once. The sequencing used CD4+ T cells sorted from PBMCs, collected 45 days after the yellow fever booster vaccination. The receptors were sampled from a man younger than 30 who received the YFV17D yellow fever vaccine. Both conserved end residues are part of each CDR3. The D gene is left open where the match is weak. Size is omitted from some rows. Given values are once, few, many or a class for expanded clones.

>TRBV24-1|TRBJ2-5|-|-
TGTGCCACCAGTGATTACGGGACTGGGCAAGAGACCCAGTACTTC
CATSDYGTGQETQYF
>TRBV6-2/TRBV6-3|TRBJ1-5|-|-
TGTGCCGCTAGACAGGTCGATCAGCCCCAGCATTTT
CAARQVDQPQHF
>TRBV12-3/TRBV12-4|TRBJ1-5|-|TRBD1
TGTGCCAGCAGAAGGACAGGGGATCAGCCCCAGCATTTT
CASRRTGDQPQHF
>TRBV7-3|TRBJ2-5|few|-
TGTGCCAGCAGCTTAGATGGACAGCAAGAGACCCAGTACTTC
CASSLDGQQETQYF
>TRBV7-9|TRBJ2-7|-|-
TGTGCCAGCACCTTAGGGGGGCTTGGCTACGAGCAGTACTTC
CASTLGGLGYEQYF
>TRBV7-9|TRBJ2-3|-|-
TGTGCCAGCAGCTTAGCGTTTAGCCCGGCCGATACGCAGTATTTT
CASSLAFSPADTQYF
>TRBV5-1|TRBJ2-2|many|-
TGCGCCAGCCGAAAAGAAGCGAACACCGGGGAGCTGTTTTTT
CASRKEANTGELFF
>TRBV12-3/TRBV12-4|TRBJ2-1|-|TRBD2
TGTGCCAGCAGTTTAGGAGGGCAGGGGGGGACTAGCGGGAAGTTCTTC
CASSLGGQGGTSGKFF
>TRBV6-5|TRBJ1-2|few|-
TGTGCCAGCAGGAAACTCTATGGCTACACCTTC
CASRKLYGYTF
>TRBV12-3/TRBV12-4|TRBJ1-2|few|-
TGTGCCAGCAGCCCCACTAGATCTCATGGCTACACCTTC
CASSPTRSHGYTF
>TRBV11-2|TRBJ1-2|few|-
TGTGCCAGCAGCCGAGGACGGTCCTATGGCTACACCTTC
CASSRGRSYGYTF
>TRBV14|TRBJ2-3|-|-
TGTGCCAGCAGCCAAATCACAGATACGCAGTATTTT
CASSQITDTQYF
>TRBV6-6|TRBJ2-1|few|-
TGTGCCAGCAGTCCTCCAGGGACTGGAAACAAGCAGTTCTTC
CASSPPGTGNKQFF
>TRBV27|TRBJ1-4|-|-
TGTGCCAGCAGTCTTTCGCTCAGGGGTTTTGCTAATGAAAAACTGTTTTTT
CASSLSLRGFANEKLFF
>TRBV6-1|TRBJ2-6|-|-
TGTGCCAGCAGGAGGTCATACTCTGGGGCCAACGTCCTGACTTTC
CASRRSYSGANVLTF
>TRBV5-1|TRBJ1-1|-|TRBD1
TGCGCCAGCAGGCCAGGGGGCACGGGGAACACTGAAGCTTTCTTT
CASRPGGTGNTEAFF
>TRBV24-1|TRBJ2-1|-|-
TGTGCCACCAGTGATACCAGGGGTAGGAACAATGAGCAGTTCTTC
CATSDTRGRNNEQFF
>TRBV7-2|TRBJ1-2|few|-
TGTGCCAGCAGCCGAAACGATCATCAGGGGTATGGCTACACCTTC
CASSRNDHQGYGYTF
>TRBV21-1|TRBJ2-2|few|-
TGTGCCAGCAGCAAACCGCTACGACAGGCGTTGAACACCGGGGAGCTGTTTTTT
CASSKPLRQALNTGELFF
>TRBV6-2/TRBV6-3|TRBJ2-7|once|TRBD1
TGTGCCAGCAGACGGACAGGGGGCTTCGGCGAGCAGTACTTC
CASRRTGGFGEQYF
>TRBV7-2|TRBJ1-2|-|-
TGTGCCAGCAGCTTAGCGCGGTTTGGGGACCCGGGCTACACCTTC
CASSLARFGDPGYTF
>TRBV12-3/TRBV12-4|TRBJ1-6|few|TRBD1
TGTGCCAGCAGTCGACAGGGCCGGGATTCACCCCTCCACTTT
CASSRQGRDSPLHF
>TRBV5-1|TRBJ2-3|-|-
TGCGCCAGCAGCTTGATGGGCGTGGGGGCAGAAACGCAGTATTTT
CASSLMGVGAETQYF
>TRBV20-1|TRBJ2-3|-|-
TGCAGCCCCTCAGGGGGGCCGATAGATACGCAGTATTTT
CSPSGGPIDTQYF
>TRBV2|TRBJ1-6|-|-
TGTGCCAGCAGTGTCGACAGGAATTCACCCCTCCACTTT
CASSVDRNSPLHF
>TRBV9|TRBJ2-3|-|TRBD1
TGTGCCAGCAGCGTGCAGGGGGCAGGAGATACGCAGTATTTT
CASSVQGAGDTQYF
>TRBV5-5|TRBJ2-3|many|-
TGTGCCAGCAGCTTGGACTACTCCACAGATACGCAGTATTTT
CASSLDYSTDTQYF
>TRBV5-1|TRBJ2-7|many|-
TGCGCCAGCAGCTTGGACAGCAAATCCTACGAGCAGTACTTC
CASSLDSKSYEQYF
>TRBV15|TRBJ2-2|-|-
TGTGCCACCAGCGGGGAGGCCGGGGAGCTGTTTTTT
CATSGEAGELFF
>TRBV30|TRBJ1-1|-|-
TGTGCCTGGGGAGGTATGAACACTGAAGCTTTCTTT
CAWGGMNTEAFF
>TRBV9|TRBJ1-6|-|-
TGTGCCAGCAGCCAGGTGGGGGGGGGAAACTCACCCCTCCACTTT
CASSQVGGGNSPLHF
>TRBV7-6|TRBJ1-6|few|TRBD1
TGTGCCAGCAGCCGGGGACAGCTAAATTCACCCCTCCACTTT
CASSRGQLNSPLHF
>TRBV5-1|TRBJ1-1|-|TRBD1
TGCGCCAGCAGTAACACAGGGGGGGGTGAAGCTTTCTTT
CASSNTGGGEAFF
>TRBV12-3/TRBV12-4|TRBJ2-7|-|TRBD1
TGTGCCAGCAGACGGACAGGGGTCGCCATGCAGTACTTC
CASRRTGVAMQYF
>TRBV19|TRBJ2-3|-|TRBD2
TGTGCCAGTAGTCCTTTGGGGACTAGCGGGGGAGATACGCAGTATTTT
CASSPLGTSGGDTQYF
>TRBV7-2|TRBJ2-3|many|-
TGTGCCAGCAGCCCCGCGTCAGGGCAAGGAGATACGCAGTATTTT
CASSPASGQGDTQYF
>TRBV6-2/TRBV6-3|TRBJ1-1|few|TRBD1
TGTGCCAGCAGCCCCGGGCGGGGGAGACAGGGTTTTACTGAAGCTTTCTTT
CASSPGRGRQGFTEAFF
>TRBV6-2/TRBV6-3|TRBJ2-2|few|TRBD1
TGTGCCAGCAGCCCGGGACAGGGTTGGACCGGGGAGCTGTTTTTT
CASSPGQGWTGELFF
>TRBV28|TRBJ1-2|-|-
TGTGCCAGCAGTTTAGGGTGGCAGGATGGCTACACCTTC
CASSLGWQDGYTF
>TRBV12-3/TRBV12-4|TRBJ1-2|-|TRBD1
TGTGCCAGCAGTCTCAGACTTGGACAGGGGGGCTATGGCTACACCTTC
CASSLRLGQGGYGYTF
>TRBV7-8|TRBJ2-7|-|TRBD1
TGTGCCAGCAGCACCTTAAGTCTGGACAGGGCCGAGCAGTACTTC
CASSTLSLDRAEQYF
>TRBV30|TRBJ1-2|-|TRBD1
TGTGCCTGGGCCACCGGGACAGGGGTCCTTGGCTACACCTTC
CAWATGTGVLGYTF
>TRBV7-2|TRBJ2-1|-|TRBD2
TGTGCCAGCAGCTTAGACCTGGCGGGGGGGCTTCATGAGCAGTTCTTC
CASSLDLAGGLHEQFF
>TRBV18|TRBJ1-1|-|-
TGTGCCAGCTCACCACTAAGTGCAGGGACGAACACTGAAGCTTTCTTT
CASSPLSAGTNTEAFF
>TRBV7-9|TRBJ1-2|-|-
TGTGCCAGCAGCTTAGCCCACGGGGCCGCTAACTATGGCTACACCTTC
CASSLAHGAANYGYTF
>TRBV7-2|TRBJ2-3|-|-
TGTGCCAGCAGCTTAGGGGGCAATACGCAGTATTTT
CASSLGGNTQYF
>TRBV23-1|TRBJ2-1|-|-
TGCGCCAGCAGTCACCCCGCCGAGACAGGGAGGGATGAGCAGTTCTTC
CASSHPAETGRDEQFF
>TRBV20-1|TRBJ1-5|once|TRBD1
TGCAGTGCTTCTTCGGGACAGATGGGAAATCAGCCCCAGCATTTT
CSASSGQMGNQPQHF
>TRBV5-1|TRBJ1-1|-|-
TGCGCCAGCAGGGGGTCGGTGAACACTGAAGCTTTCTTT
CASRGSVNTEAFF
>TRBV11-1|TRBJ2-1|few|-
TGTGCCAGCAGCTTACGCGGTCTAGCCCCCAATGAGCAGTTCTTC
CASSLRGLAPNEQFF
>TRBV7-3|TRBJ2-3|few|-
TGTGCCAGCAGCCTCTCATACCTTAGCACAGATACGCAGTATTTT
CASSLSYLSTDTQYF
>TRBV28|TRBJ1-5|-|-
TGTGCCAGCAGTTTACATACTAGGGGGTTTCAGCCCCAGCATTTT
CASSLHTRGFQPQHF
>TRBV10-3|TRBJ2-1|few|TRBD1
TGTGCCATCAGGGGACAGGGTGGCAATGAGCAGTTCTTC
CAIRGQGGNEQFF